A selection of T cell receptor beta chains follows, all from one sample in a study of OX40 agonist ivuxolimab in advanced cancers. The method was immunoSEQ multiplex PCR; TCRdb's version includes in-frame clones alone and lacks a portion of them. The sample holds around 120,000 clones, 80% to 90% seen once. The sequenced sample was CD4+ or CD8+ T cells sorted from blood, obtained in a trial of the OX40 agonist ivuxolimab. All receptors derive from an adult with an advanced solid tumor such as melanoma, head and neck, liver or kidney cancer. Both conserved end residues are part of each CDR3. Fields, in order: J gene, clone size, V gene, D gene, CDR3 DNA, CDR3 protein. The D gene is left open where the match is weak. The size field is filled for only some rows; it gives once, few, many or a size class.

TRBJ2-1,once,TRBV27,TRBD2,TGTGCCAGCACCCCGAGCGGGACCTCCTACAATGAGCAGTTCTTC,CASTPSGTSYNEQFF
TRBJ2-1,-,TRBV6-1,TRBD2,TGTGCCAGCAGTGAGGGAGGGAGCTCCTACAATGAGCAGTTCTTC,CASSEGGSSYNEQFF
TRBJ1-4,-,TRBV5-1,-,TGCGCCAGCAGCTTACAGGGCGCGAGGGAGGAAAAACTGTTTTTT,CASSLQGAREEKLFF
TRBJ1-2,-,TRBV18,TRBD1,TGTGCCAGCTCACTATACAAGCAGGGGGACTATGGCTACACCTTC,CASSLYKQGDYGYTF
TRBJ2-1,-,TRBV7-8,-,TGTGCCAGCAGCCCCCGGGCCTTTGGGGATGAGCAGTTCTTC,CASSPRAFGDEQFF
TRBJ2-6,-,TRBV7-3,-,TGTGCCAGCAGGGACTCTGGGGCCAACGTCCTGACTTTC,CASRDSGANVLTF
TRBJ1-6,-,TRBV7-2,-,TGTGCCAGCAGCTTAGATTTAGGATCCCTCCACTTT,CASSLDLGSLHF
TRBJ1-2,-,TRBV6-1,-,TGTGCCTCTTCACAAACACACTATGGCTACACCTTC,CASSQTHYGYTF
TRBJ2-1,-,TRBV6-6,-,TGTGCCAGCAGCACCGGCGCCTCGACCTACAATGAGCAGTTCTTC,CASSTGASTYNEQFF
TRBJ2-7,few,TRBV27,-,TGTGCCAGCAGTCCCGGACAGACCTACGAGCAGTACTTC,CASSPGQTYEQYF
TRBJ1-5,-,TRBV6-1,TRBD1,TGTGCCAGCAGTGAATTGGACAGGGGCCAGCCCCAGCATTTT,CASSELDRGQPQHF
TRBJ2-5,-,TRBV7-2,-,TGTGCCAGCAGCTTAAACCCCAGGTGGGAGACCCAGTACTTC,CASSLNPRWETQYF
TRBJ1-4,-,TRBV15,TRBD1,TGTGCCACCAGCACCCTACAGGGGCCTAATGAAAAACTGTTTTTT,CATSTLQGPNEKLFF
TRBJ2-2,-,TRBV2,-,TGTGCCAGCATCGGGGGTACGGACACCGGGGAGCTGTTTTTT,CASIGGTDTGELFF
TRBJ2-7,-,TRBV28,TRBD2,TGTGCCAGCACCATTACCGGGACTAGCGGCTTCTTCTCTGACGAGCAGTACTTC,CASTITGTSGFFSDEQYF
TRBJ1-4,once,TRBV27,-,TGTGCCAGCAGGGCAGGGCGTAATGAAAAACTGTTTTTT,CASRAGRNEKLFF